This T cell receptor beta chain was documented in a study of graft-versus-host responses after intestinal transplantation. About the study: Multivisceral, liver-intestinal, or isolated intestinal grafts went to recipients. Anti-thymocyte globulin induction was given to all recipients, followed by tacrolimus and steroids for around three years.

Notes on this clone: As yet, its antigen is unknown.

Study conclusions and caveats: GvH clones detected in recipient marrow included some appearing first in ileum or blood.

Profiling relied on immunoSEQ multiplex PCR, and the TCRdb table lists in-frame clones only, not all of them. This table has 65,000 to 100,000 clones, 85% to 95% appearing once. V was clipped by 2 bases and J by 1 base; unmatched bases: 11. The CDR3 length is 18 residues. Germline lookup yields CDR1 SGHAT and CDR2 FQNNGV. Specimen: unstimulated CD8+ T cells sorted from spleen or lymph node cells, collected before transplant. The receptor comes from a human donor who was the organ donor for an intestinal transplant. This sequence joins TRBV11-2 and TRBJ2-7, with 10 positions matching TRBD2. The CDR3 sequence is CASSLSFVSGGQSYEQYF. DNA of the CDR3: TGTGCCAGCAGCTTAAGTTTCGTTAGCGGGGGGCAGTCCTACGAGCAGTACTTC.